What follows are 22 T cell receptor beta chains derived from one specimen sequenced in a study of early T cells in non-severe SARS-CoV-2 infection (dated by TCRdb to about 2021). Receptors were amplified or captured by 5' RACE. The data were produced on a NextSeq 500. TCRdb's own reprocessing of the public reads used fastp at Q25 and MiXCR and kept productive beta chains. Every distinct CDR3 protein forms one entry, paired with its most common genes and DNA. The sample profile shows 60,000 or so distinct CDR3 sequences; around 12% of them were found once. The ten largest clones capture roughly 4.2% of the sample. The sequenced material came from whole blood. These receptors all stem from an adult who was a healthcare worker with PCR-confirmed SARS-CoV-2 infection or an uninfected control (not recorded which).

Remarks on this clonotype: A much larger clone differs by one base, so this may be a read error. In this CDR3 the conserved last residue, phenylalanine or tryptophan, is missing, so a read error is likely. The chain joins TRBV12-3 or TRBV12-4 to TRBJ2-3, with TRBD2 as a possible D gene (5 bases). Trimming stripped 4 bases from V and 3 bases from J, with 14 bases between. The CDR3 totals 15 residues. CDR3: CASSSLEVRTDTQYS. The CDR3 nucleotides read TGTGCCAGCAGTTCATTGGAGGTTAGGACAGATACGCAGTATTCT.

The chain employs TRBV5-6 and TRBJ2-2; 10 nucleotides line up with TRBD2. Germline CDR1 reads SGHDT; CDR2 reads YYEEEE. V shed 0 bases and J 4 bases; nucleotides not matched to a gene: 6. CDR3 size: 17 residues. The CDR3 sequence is CASSLDLAGAVTGELFF. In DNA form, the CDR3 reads TGTGCCAGCAGCTTGGACCTAGCGGGAGCGGTCACCGGGGAGCTGTTTTTT.

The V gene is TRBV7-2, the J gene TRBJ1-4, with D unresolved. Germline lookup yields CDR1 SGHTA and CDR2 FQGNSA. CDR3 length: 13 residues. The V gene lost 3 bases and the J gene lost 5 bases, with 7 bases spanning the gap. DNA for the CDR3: TGTGCCAGCAGCTTTAGAGCGAATGAAAAACTGTTTTTT. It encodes CASSFRANEKLFF.

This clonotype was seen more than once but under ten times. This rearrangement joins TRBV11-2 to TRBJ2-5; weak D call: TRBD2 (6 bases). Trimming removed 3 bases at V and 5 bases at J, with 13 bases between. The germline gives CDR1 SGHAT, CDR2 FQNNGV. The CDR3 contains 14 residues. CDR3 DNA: TGTGCCAGCAGCTTCCTGACTAGTGCGGAGACCCAGTACTTC. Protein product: CASSFLTSAETQYF.

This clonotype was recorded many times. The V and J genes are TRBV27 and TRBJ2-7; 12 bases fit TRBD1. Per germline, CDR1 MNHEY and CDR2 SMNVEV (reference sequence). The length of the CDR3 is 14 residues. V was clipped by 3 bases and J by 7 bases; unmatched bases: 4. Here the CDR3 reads CASSFGTGGGEQYF. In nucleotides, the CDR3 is TGTGCCAGCAGTTTTGGGACAGGGGGCGGTGAGCAGTACTTC.

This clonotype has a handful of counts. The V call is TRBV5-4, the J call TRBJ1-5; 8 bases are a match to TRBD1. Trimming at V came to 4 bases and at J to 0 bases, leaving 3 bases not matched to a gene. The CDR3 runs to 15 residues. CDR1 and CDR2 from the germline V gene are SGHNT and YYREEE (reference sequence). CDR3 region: CASSPGQDSNQPQHF. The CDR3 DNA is TGTGCCAGCAGCCCGGGACAGGATAGCAATCAGCCCCAGCATTTT.

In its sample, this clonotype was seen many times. CDR3 loop: CASSARSGLAESYEQYF. CDR3 DNA: TGTGCCAGCAGCGCAAGGTCCGGACTAGCAGAAAGTTACGAGCAGTACTTC. The rearrangement links TRBV11-2 to TRBJ2-7; 8 positions match TRBD2. V gave up 5 bases and J gave up 4 bases; unmatched junction bases: 16. The length of the CDR3 is 17 residues. Germline CDR1 SGHAT, CDR2 FQNNGV.

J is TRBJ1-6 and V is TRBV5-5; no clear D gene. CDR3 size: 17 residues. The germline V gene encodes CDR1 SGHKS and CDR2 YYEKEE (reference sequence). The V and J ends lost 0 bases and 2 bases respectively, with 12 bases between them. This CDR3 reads CASSLGARSPYNSPLHF. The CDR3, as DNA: TGTGCCAGCAGCTTGGGTGCCAGGTCCCCCTATAATTCACCCCTCCACTTT.

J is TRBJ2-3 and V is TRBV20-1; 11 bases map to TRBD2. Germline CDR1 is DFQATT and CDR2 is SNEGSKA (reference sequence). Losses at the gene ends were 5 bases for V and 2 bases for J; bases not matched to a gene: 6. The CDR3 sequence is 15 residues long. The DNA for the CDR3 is TGCAGTGCTCCCTCTAGCGGGGGGTTCACAGATACGCAGTATTTT. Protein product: CSAPSSGGFTDTQYF.

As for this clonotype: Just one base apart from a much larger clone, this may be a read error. In DNA, the CDR3 is TGTGCCAGCAGTGAGCAAGCCCTGAACACTGAAGCTTTCTTT. Translating gives CASSEQALNTEAFF. The chain carries TRBV28 and TRBJ1-1, with D unresolved. CDR3 length: 14 residues. The germline V gene encodes CDR1 MDHEN and CDR2 SYDVKM. Trimming left V 5 bases short and J 0 bases short, with 10 bases between.

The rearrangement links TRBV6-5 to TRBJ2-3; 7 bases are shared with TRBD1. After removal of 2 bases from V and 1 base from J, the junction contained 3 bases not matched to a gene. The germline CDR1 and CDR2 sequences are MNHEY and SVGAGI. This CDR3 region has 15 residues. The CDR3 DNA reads TGTGCCAGCAGTTACACCACAGGGGGCACAGATACGCAGTATTTT. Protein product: CASSYTTGGTDTQYF.

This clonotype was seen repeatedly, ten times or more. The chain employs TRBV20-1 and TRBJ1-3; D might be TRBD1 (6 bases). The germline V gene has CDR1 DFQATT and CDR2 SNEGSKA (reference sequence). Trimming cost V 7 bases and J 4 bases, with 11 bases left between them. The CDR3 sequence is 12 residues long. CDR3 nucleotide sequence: TGCAGTGTCCAGGGGACAGGAAACACCATATATTTT. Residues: CSVQGTGNTIYF.

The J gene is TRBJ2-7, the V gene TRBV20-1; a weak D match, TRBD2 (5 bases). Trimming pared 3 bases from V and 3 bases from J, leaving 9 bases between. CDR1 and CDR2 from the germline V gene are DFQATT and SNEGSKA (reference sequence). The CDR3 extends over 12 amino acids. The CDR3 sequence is CSASEGYYEQYF. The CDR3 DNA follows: TGCAGTGCTAGTGAGGGCTACTACGAGCAGTACTTC.

CDR3 region: CSARAPGADNQPQHF. The CDR3 nucleotides read TGCAGTGCTAGAGCCCCCGGGGCGGACAATCAGCCCCAGCATTTT. V usage is TRBV20-1 and J usage is TRBJ1-5; D is perhaps TRBD1 (5 bases). The CDR3 sequence is 15 residues long. The germline gives CDR1 DFQATT, CDR2 SNEGSKA (reference sequence). V lost 1 base to trimming and J lost 3 bases, with 13 bases between them.

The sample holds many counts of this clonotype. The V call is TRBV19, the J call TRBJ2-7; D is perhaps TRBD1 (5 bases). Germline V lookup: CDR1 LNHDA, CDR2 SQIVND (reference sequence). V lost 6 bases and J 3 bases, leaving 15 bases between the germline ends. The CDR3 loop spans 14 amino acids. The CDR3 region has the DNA TGTGCCAGTAGAACGGCGGCAGGGCTCTACGAGCAGTACTTC. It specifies CASRTAAGLYEQYF.

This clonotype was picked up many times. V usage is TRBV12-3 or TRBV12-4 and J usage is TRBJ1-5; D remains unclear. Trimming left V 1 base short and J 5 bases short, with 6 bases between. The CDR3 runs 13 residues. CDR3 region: CASSLERDQPQHF. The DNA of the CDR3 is TGTGCCAGCAGTTTAGAGAGGGATCAGCCCCAGCATTTT.

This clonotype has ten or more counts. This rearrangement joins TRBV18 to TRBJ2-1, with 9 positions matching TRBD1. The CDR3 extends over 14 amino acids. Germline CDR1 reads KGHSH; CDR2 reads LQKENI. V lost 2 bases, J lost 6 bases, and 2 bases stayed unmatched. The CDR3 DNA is TGTGCCAGCTCACCAATGACAGGGGGCAATGAGCAGTTCTTC. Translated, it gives CASSPMTGGNEQFF.

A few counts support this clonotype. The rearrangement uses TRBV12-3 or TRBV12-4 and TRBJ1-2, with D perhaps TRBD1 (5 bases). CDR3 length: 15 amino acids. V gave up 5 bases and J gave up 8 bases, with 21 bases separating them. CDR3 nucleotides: TGTGCCAGCAGTATCGGTACAGGAACATCGGGCGGCTACACCTTC. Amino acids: CASSIGTGTSGGYTF.

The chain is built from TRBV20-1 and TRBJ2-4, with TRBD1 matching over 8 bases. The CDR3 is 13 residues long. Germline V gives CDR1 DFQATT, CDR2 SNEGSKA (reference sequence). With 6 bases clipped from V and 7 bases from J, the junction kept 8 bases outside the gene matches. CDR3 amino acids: CSATRQGMNIQYF. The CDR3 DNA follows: TGCAGTGCCACCAGACAGGGGATGAACATTCAGTACTTC.

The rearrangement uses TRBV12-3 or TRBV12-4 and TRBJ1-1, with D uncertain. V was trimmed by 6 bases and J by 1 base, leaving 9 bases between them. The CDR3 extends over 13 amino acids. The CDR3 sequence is CASSPFRNTEAFF. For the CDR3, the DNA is TGTGCCAGCAGCCCTTTTCGGAACACTGAAGCTTTCTTT.

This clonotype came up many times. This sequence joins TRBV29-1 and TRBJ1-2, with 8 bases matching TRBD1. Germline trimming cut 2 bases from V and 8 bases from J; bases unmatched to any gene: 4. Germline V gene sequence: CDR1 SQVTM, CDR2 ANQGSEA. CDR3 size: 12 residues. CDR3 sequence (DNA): TGCAGCGTTGAACTCGGACAGGGCGGCTACACCTTC. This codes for CSVELGQGGYTF.

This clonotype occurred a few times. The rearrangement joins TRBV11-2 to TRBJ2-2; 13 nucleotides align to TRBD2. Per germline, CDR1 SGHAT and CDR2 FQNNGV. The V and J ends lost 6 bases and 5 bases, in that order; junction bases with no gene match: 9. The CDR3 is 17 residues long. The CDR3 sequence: CASRPSGLAGDTGELFF. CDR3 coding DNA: TGTGCCAGCAGACCGAGCGGACTAGCGGGAGATACCGGGGAGCTGTTTTTT.